This TCR beta chain was obtained from a study of shared clonotypes between healthy human individuals. General study findings and limits: Blood was the sole source, and tissue repertoires probably differ.

A remark on this clone: Its matching antigen is unknown.

Trimming took 1 base from V and 2 from J, leaving 12 bases between them. This CDR3 comprises 16 residues. Germline V gene data show CDR1 as SGHRS and CDR2 as YFSETQ. Profiling relied on immunoSEQ multiplex PCR, and the TCRdb table lists in-frame clones only, not all of them. The profile covers some 2,000,000 clones, with under 97% appearing a single time and less than 0.15% taken by the ten largest. The clonotype originates from a man between 18 and 29 years old in good health. The chain carries TRBV5-1 and TRBJ2-2; no clear D gene. Sequenced material: naive CD4+ T cells sorted from blood. Subset defined: CD45RA+ positively selected. CDR3 protein: CASSLRTRINTGELFF. The CDR3 nucleotides are TGCGCCAGCAGCTTGCGAACAAGGATCAACACCGGGGAGCTGTTTTTT.